The 22 T cell receptor beta chains given below trace back to one sample, sequenced in a study of blood T cells in healthy people across ages. A sample-barcoded 5' primer and a J-beta primer mix were used in a second PCR of roughly 7 to 12 cycles. MiXCR, run by TCRdb on the 5' RACE reads, gives a single entry per CDR3 protein. The sample lists around 1,000,000 distinct CDR3 sequences; less than 25% were seen once. This sample also belongs to another study, concerning T cells of mothers and their children.

Sequenced input: blood. The receptors stem from a girl aged 2 to 10 in good health.

The chain couples TRBV7-9 to TRBJ2-1, with D perhaps matching TRBD1 (5 bases). This CDR3 spans 17 amino acids. CDR1 is SEHNR, CDR2 FQNEAQ, per germline (reference sequence). The V end was cut by 7 bases, the J end by 3 bases, with 22 bases between. For the CDR3, the DNA is TGTGCCAGCACTACTACGCCGACAGTTCACTACTACAATGAGCAGTTCTTC. This encodes CASTTTPTVHYYNEQFF.

This clonotype was counted once. This rearrangement joins TRBV6-5 to TRBJ2-3; 8 nucleotides agree with TRBD2. Germline loops: CDR1 MNHEY, CDR2 SVGAGI. J was trimmed by 8 bases and V by 2 bases; bases with no gene match: 21. The CDR3 is 19 residues long. CDR3 protein: CASSYTPLGAGEPLGTQYF. For the CDR3, the DNA is TGTGCCAGCAGTTACACGCCTCTCGGAGCGGGAGAACCCCTTGGTACGCAGTATTTT.

The rearrangement joins TRBV27 to TRBJ1-6; 8 bases are a match to TRBD1. Per the germline V gene, CDR1 is MNHEY and CDR2 is SMNVEV (reference sequence). The CDR3 spans 14 residues. V trimming: 4 bases; J trimming: 10 bases; junction bases outside the gene matches: 6. CDR3 nucleotide sequence: TGTGCCAGCAGTTCTGGGACAGGAACCTCACCCCTCCACTTT. Translation gives CASSSGTGTSPLHF.

Only a few counts were recorded for this clonotype. CDR3 residues: CSVVSRGALQGYGYTF. The CDR3 DNA is TGCAGCGTTGTAAGCCGCGGGGCCCTACAAGGATATGGCTACACCTTC. The gene calls are TRBV29-1 and TRBJ1-2, with D tentatively TRBD1 (5 bases). There are 16 residues in the CDR3. The germline gives CDR1 SQVTM, CDR2 ANQGSEA. V was shortened by 4 bases and J by 5 bases, with 23 bases between the two germline ends.

There are a few counts of this clonotype. The J gene is TRBJ2-6, the V gene TRBV28; 9 bases line up with TRBD1. There are 17 residues in the CDR3. The V gene end was trimmed by 6 bases and the J gene end by 0 bases; junction bases not matched to a gene: 6. Germline V gene data show CDR1 as MDHEN and CDR2 as SYDVKM. The CDR3 is CASRSDRGSSGANVLTF. The CDR3 nucleotides are TGTGCCAGCAGGTCTGACAGGGGGAGCTCTGGGGCCAACGTCCTGACTTTC.

The genes are TRBV29-1 and TRBJ2-5; D is perhaps TRBD2 (6 bases). The CDR3 extends over 15 amino acids. The V gene's germline CDR1 is SQVTM and CDR2 ANQGSEA. Trimming took off 6 bases at V and 7 bases at J, with 24 bases between the two ends. In nucleotides, the CDR3 is TGCAGCGTGGGGAGGCAGGGCGAGGAAGGAAGGACCCAGTACTTC. It encodes CSVGRQGEEGRTQYF.

This clonotype was seen at least ten times. The J gene is TRBJ1-4, the V gene TRBV7-2; D is possibly TRBD1 (5 bases). V lost 5 bases to trimming and J lost 5 bases, with 15 bases between them. This CDR3 has 15 amino acids. The germline V gene has CDR1 SGHTA and CDR2 FQGNSA. CDR3 region: CASSPVSGFNEKLFF. CDR3 nucleotide sequence: TGTGCCAGCAGCCCAGTCTCAGGGTTCAATGAAAAACTGTTTTTT.

This clonotype has more than one count but fewer than ten. The chain is built from TRBV19 and TRBJ2-5; 11 nucleotides align to TRBD2. The end of the DNA fits TRBJ2-1 better, so the J call may be wrong. This CDR3 region has 15 residues. Germline V gene lookup returns CDR1 LNHDA and CDR2 SQIVND (reference sequence). As DNA, the CDR3 is TGTGCCAGTAGAATGACTAGCGGGAAAGGCTATGAGCAGTTCTTC. This encodes CASRMTSGKGYEQFF.

V is TRBV4-1 and J is TRBJ2-7; unclear D gene. With 0 bases removed from V and 3 bases from J, the gap between germline ends came to 12 bases. Germline loops: CDR1 MGHRA, CDR2 YSYEKL. The CDR3 length is 15 residues. This CDR3 is CASSQDAVSVYEQYF. The CDR3 nucleotides read TGCGCCAGCAGCCAAGATGCAGTTTCCGTCTACGAGCAGTACTTC.

V is TRBV29-1 and J is TRBJ1-1; the match to TRBD1 covers 8 bases. Germline V gives CDR1 SQVTM, CDR2 ANQGSEA. The CDR3 has 13 amino acids. V gave up 8 bases and J gave up 4 bases; unmatched junction bases: 9. The CDR3 reads CSSNRGVGTEAFF. The CDR3 DNA sequence: TGCAGCTCCAACAGGGGGGTGGGCACTGAAGCTTTCTTT.

DNA of the CDR3: TGTGCCAGCAGCCACCCGGGACAGGGGAAAGAGACCCAGTACTTC. It translates to CASSHPGQGKETQYF. The chain links TRBV7-9 to TRBJ2-5; 10 bases agree with TRBD1. Germline values: CDR1 SEHNR, CDR2 FQNEAQ (reference sequence). The CDR3 is 15 amino acids. V trimming: 5 bases; J trimming: 3 bases; junction bases outside the gene matches: 6.

The chain has TRBV9 and TRBJ2-7; a weak D match, TRBD2 (6 bases). The CDR3 totals 14 residues. Trimming removed 0 bases at V and 6 bases at J, with 13 bases between. Germline V CDR1 and CDR2: SGDLS, YYNGEE. This CDR3 is CASSVDPMGGEQYF. The CDR3 DNA reads as TGTGCCAGCAGCGTAGACCCAATGGGGGGCGAGCAGTACTTC.

In this sample, this clonotype turned up a few times. The chain couples TRBV28 to TRBJ1-2; D not certain. This CDR3 spans 11 amino acids. V lost 6 bases, J lost 8 bases, and 10 bases lay in between. Per germline, CDR1 MDHEN and CDR2 SYDVKM. The CDR3 is CASSPPPGYTF. DNA of the CDR3: TGTGCCAGCAGCCCCCCGCCGGGCTACACCTTC.

Many counts were recorded for this clonotype. The chain combines TRBV29-1 with TRBJ2-5; 9 bases line up with TRBD2. The J segment lost 13 bases and the V segment lost 6 bases, leaving 21 bases of the junction unmatched. CDR1 SQVTM and CDR2 ANQGSEA come from the germline V gene. The CDR3 runs to 15 residues. In DNA, the CDR3 is TGCAGCGTCCAAAACCCGTCTGATAGCGGGAGCGGGAGGTACTTC. As protein: CSVQNPSDSGSGRYF.

There are a few counts of this clonotype. Here the CDR3 reads CASRGTKLGNTIYF. Here the CDR3 DNA reads TGTGCCAGCAGGGGGACAAAGCTAGGAAACACCATATATTTT. The chain uses TRBV7-9 and TRBJ1-3; maybe TRBD1 (6 bases). Trimming stripped 6 bases from V and 4 bases from J, with 13 bases between. The CDR3 contains 14 residues. The germline V gene has CDR1 SEHNR and CDR2 FQNEAQ (reference sequence).

This clonotype came up a few times. CDR3: CASSFGATPYF. The DNA of the CDR3 is TGTGCCAGCAGTTTTGGGGCAACTCCGTACTTC. The chain joins TRBV28 to TRBJ2-7; a possible D gene is TRBD1 (5 bases). V lost 3 bases and J 12 bases, leaving 12 bases between the germline ends. This CDR3 has 11 residues. CDR1 and CDR2 from the germline V gene are MDHEN and SYDVKM.

This clonotype was seen more than once but under ten times. This chain connects TRBV6-5 to TRBJ2-7; D remains unclear. The CDR3 runs 12 residues. Germline CDR1 reads MNHEY; CDR2 reads SVGAGI. V gave up 10 bases and J gave up 1 base, with 11 bases separating them. This chain's CDR3 is CATGGRSYEQYF. In nucleotides, the CDR3 is TGTGCCACCGGCGGCAGATCCTACGAGCAGTACTTC.

The sample holds a few counts of this clonotype. A junction end diverges from the germline sequence, so it may reflect a read error. The chain combines TRBV14 with TRBJ2-3; D gene unclear. Germline V gene sequence: CDR1 SGHDN, CDR2 FVKESK. The CDR3 contains 15 residues. In nucleotides, the CDR3 is TGTGCCAGCAGCGAAGAACTTTCTAGCACAGATACGCAGTATTTT. Encoded protein: CASSEELSSTDTQYF. Full variable domain (remainder filled in from reference TRBV14 and TRBJ2-3): EAGVTQFPSHSVIEKGQTVTLRCDPISGHDNLYWYRRVMGKEIKFLLHFVKESKQDESGMPNNRFLAERTGGTYSTLKVQPAELEDSGVYFCASSEELSSTDTQYFGPGTRLTVL.

The gene calls are TRBV5-1 and TRBJ2-1, with TRBD2 matching over 7 bases. V shed 4 bases, J shed 5 bases, and the junction held 6 bases outside the gene matches. This CDR3 has 14 amino acids. Per the germline V gene, CDR1 is SGHRS and CDR2 is YFSETQ. The CDR3 DNA follows: TGCGCCAGCAGCCCTCTGGGGGGGAACAATGAGCAGTTCTTC. It is translated as CASSPLGGNNEQFF. Filled out from reference TRBV5-1 and TRBJ2-1, the complete variable domain reads KAGVTQTPRYLIKTRGQQVTLSCSPISGHRSVSWYQQTPGQGLQFLFEYFSETQRNKGNFPGRFSGRQFSNSRSEMNVSTLELGDSALYLCASSPLGGNNEQFFGPGTRLTVL.

The V and J genes are TRBV6-2 or TRBV6-3 and TRBJ1-4; no definite D call. The CDR3 is 12 residues long. Germline assignment: CDR1 MNHEY and CDR2 SVGEGT. V was shortened by 7 bases and J by 7 bases, with 10 bases between the two germline ends. The CDR3 DNA is TGTGCCAGCACCTGGGGAGGTGAAAAACTGTTTTTT. Protein sequence: CASTWGGEKLFF.

The rearrangement links TRBV7-9 to TRBJ2-7; no reliable D call. With 3 bases removed from V and 2 bases from J, the gap between germline ends came to 14 bases. Per germline, CDR1 SEHNR and CDR2 FQNEAQ (reference sequence). The CDR3 totals 15 residues. Here the CDR3 DNA reads TGTGCCAGCAGCTTGTCTGGTCGTTTCCCCTACGAGCAGTACTTC. Protein product: CASSLSGRFPYEQYF. Combining the CDR3 with reference TRBV7-9 and TRBJ2-7 gives the whole variable domain DTGVSQNPRHKITKRGQNVTFRCDPISEHNRLYWYRQTLGQGPEFLTYFQNEAQLEKSRLLSDRFSAERPKGSFSTLEIQRTEQGDSAMYLCASSLSGRFPYEQYFGPGTRLTVT.

This clonotype was counted ten times or more. The gene calls are TRBV20-1 and TRBJ2-7, with TRBD2 as a possible D gene (5 bases). Trimming removed 5 bases from V and 5 bases from J, with 16 bases in between. Germline CDR1 reads DFQATT; CDR2 reads SNEGSKA (reference sequence). The CDR3 spans 13 residues. CDR3 protein: CSAWEYYGDEQYF. CDR3 nucleotides: TGCAGTGCTTGGGAGTACTACGGCGACGAGCAGTACTTC.